This T cell receptor beta chain was recovered during a study of blood T cell repertoires in COVID-19. Looking at the study overall: COVID-19 samples from acute and convalescent phases originated in the United States, Italy and Spain. PBMCs, B-cell-depleted T cells, or T cells provided the cDNA or gDNA that made up the material.

In the original processing: It was from reference gene primer amplification that nucleated cell counts were estimated. The protocol was immunoSEQ multiplex PCR, while the TCRdb copy is restricted to in-frame clones and leaves out a portion. Clone size and V and J calls were adopted from that table, with D and trimming inferred from the DNA. This table has a few hundred thousand clones, roughly 90% appearing once. The germline gives CDR1 SNHLY, CDR2 FYNNEI. The CDR3 totals 17 residues. V was clipped by 3 bases and J by 10 bases; unmatched bases: 12. Seattle patients were enrolled during active infection and followed longitudinally.

This TCR came from a man between 18 and 29 years old with COVID-19, enrolled during active disease. The V and J genes are TRBV2 and TRBJ2-1; 13 bases map to TRBD2. The sample was peripheral blood. CDR3: CASSDGTLAGGPREQFF. The CDR3 nucleotides read TGTGCCAGCAGTGATGGGACACTAGCGGGGGGGCCCCGAGAGCAGTTCTTC.